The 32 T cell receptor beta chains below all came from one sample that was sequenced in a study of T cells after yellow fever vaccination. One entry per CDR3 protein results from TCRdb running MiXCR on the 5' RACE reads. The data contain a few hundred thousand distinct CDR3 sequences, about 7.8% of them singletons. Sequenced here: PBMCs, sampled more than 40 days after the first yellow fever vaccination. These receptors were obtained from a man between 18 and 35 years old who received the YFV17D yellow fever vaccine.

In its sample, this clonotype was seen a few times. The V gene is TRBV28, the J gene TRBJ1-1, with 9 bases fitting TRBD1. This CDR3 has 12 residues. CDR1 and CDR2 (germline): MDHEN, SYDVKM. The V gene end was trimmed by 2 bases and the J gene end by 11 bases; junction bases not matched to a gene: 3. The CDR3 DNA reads TGTGCCAGCAGTTTAGGGACAGGGCACGCTTTCTTT. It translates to CASSLGTGHAFF.

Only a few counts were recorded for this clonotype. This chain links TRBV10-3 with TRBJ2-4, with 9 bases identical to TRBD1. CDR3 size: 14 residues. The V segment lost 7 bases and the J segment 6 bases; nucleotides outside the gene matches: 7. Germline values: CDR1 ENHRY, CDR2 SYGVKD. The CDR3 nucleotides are TGTGCCATCAAGCCGGGACAGGGTTTAAACATTCAGTACTTC. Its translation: CAIKPGQGLNIQYF.

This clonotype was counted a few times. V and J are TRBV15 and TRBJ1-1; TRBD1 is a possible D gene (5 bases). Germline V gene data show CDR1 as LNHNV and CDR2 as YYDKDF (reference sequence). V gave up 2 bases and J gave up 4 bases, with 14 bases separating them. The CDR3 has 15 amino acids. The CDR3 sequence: CATSRIRAAGTEAFF. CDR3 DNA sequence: TGTGCCACCAGCAGAATCAGGGCAGCGGGCACTGAAGCTTTCTTT.

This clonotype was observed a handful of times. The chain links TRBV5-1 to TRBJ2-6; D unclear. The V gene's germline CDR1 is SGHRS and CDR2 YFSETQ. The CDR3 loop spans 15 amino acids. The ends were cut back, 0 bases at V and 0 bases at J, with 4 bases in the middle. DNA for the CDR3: TGCGCCAGCAGCTTGGTGGACTCTGGGGCCAACGTCCTGACTTTC. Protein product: CASSLVDSGANVLTF.

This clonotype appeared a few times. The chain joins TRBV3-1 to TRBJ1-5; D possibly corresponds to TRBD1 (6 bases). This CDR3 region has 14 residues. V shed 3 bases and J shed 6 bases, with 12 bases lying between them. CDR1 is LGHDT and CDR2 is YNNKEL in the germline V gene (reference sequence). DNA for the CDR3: TGTGCCAGCAGCCACGGGGGCTGGGGTCAGCCCCAGCATTTT. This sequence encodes CASSHGGWGQPQHF.

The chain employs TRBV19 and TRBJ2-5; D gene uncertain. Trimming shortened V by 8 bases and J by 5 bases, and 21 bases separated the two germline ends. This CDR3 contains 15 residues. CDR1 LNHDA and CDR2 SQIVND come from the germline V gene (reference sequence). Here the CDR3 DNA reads TGTGCCAGTTCCCGTCTGTTGCAATCGAGGGAGACCCAGTACTTC. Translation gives CASSRLLQSRETQYF.

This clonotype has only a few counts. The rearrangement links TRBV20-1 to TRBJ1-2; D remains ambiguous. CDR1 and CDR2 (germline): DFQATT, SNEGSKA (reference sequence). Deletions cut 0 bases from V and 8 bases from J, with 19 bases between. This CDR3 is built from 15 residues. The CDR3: CSARDPGRAVGGYTF. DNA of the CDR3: TGCAGTGCTAGAGATCCTGGGAGGGCGGTGGGGGGCTACACCTTC.

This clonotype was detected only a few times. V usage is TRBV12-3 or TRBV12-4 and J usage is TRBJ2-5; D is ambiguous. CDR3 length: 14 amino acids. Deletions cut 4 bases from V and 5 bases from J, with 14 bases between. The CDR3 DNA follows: TGTGCCAGCAGTTCCGGCAATTTGGTGGAGACCCAGTACTTC. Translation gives CASSSGNLVETQYF.

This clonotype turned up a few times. The CDR3 here is CASSVGGGGGATGELFF. In DNA, the CDR3 is TGTGCCAGCAGCGTAGGTGGAGGCGGGGGGGCGACCGGGGAGCTGTTTTTT. The chain carries TRBV9 and TRBJ2-2; 9 nucleotides match TRBD2. Germline CDR1 is SGDLS and CDR2 is YYNGEE. Trimming took 0 bases from V and 5 from J; bases not matched to a gene: 8. This CDR3 comprises 17 residues.

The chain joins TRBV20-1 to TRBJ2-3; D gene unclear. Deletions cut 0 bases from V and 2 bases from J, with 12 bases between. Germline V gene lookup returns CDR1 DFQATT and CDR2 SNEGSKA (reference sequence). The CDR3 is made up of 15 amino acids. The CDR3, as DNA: TGCAGTGCTAGAGATTCCCCGGGTTACACAGATACGCAGTATTTT. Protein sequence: CSARDSPGYTDTQYF.

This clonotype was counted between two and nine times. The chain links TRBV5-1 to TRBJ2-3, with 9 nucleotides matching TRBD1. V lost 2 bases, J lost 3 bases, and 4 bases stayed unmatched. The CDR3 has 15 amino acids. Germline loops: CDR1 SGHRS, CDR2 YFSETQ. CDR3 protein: CASSFTGGKTDTQYF. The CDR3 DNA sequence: TGCGCCAGCAGCTTCACAGGGGGCAAGACAGATACGCAGTATTTT.

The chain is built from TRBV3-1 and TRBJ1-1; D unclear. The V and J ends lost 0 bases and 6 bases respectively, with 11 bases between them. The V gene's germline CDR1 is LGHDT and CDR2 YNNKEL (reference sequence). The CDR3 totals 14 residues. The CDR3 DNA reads TGTGCCAGCAGCCAAGATCAGGCCAGGTCTGAAGCTTTCTTT. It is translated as CASSQDQARSEAFF.

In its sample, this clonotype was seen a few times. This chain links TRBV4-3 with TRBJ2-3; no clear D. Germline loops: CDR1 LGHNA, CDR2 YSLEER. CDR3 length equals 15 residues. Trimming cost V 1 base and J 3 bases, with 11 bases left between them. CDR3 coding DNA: TGCGCCAGCAGCCAAGGCTGGGCAGTGACAGATACGCAGTATTTT. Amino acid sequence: CASSQGWAVTDTQYF.

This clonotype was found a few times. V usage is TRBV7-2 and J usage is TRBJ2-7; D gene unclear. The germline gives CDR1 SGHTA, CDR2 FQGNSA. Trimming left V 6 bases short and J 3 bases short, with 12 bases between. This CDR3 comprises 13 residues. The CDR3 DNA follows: TGTGCCAGCAGGGGCGGCCTCAACTACGAGCAGTACTTC. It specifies CASRGGLNYEQYF.

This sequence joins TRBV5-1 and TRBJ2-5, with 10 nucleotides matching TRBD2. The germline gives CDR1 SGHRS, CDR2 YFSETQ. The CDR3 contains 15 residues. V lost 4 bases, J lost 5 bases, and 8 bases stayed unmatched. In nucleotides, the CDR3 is TGCGCCAGCAGCGCAGTAGCGGGGGGAACGGAGACCCAGTACTTC. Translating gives CASSAVAGGTETQYF.

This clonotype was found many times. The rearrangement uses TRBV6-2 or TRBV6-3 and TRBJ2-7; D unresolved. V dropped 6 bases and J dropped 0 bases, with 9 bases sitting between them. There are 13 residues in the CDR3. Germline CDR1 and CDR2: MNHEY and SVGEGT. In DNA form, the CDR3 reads TGTGCCAGCAGCGACTCTTTCTCCTACGAGCAGTACTTC. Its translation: CASSDSFSYEQYF.

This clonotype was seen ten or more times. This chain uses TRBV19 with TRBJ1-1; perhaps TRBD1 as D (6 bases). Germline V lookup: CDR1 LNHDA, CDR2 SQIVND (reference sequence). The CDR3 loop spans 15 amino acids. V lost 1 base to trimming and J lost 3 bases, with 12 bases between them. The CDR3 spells CASSIGRGGYTEAFF. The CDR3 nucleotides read TGTGCCAGTAGTATAGGAAGAGGGGGTTACACTGAAGCTTTCTTT.

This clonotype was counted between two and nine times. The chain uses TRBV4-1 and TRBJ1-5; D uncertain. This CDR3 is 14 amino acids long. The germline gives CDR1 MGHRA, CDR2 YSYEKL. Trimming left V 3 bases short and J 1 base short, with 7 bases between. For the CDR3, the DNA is TGCGCCAGCAGCCAGGGTCGGAGCAATCAGCCCCAGCATTTT. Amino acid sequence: CASSQGRSNQPQHF.

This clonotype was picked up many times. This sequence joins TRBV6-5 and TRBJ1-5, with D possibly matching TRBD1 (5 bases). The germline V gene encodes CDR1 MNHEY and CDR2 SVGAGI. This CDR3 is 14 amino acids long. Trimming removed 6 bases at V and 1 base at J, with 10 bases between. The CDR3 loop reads CASSSGTSNQPQHF. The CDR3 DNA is TGTGCCAGCAGCTCCGGGACCAGCAATCAGCCCCAGCATTTT.

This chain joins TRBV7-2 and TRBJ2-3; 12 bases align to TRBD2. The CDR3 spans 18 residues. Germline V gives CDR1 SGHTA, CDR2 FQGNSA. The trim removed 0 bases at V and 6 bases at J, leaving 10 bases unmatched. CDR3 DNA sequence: TGTGCCAGCAGCTTAGCCTGGCTAGCGGGGGGGCCGGGGGATACGCAGTATTTT. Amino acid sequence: CASSLAWLAGGPGDTQYF.

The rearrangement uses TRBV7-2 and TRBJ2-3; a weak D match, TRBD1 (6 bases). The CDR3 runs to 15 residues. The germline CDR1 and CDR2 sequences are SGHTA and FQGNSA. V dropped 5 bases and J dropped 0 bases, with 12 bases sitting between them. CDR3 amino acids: CASSVDRSSTDTQYF. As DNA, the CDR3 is TGTGCCAGCAGCGTAGACAGGTCTAGCACAGATACGCAGTATTTT.

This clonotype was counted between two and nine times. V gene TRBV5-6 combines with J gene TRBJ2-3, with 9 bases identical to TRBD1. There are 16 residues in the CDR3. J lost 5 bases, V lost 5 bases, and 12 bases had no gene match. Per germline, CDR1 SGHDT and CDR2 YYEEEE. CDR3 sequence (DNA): TGTGCCAGCAGTCCAACAGGGGGCGCAGATCGAGATACGCAGTATTTT. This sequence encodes CASSPTGGADRDTQYF.

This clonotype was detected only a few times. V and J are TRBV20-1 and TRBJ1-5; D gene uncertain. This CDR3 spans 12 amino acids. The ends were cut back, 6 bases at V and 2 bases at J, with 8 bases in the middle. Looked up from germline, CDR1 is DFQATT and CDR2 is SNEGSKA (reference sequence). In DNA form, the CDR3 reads TGCAGTGCCTGTGTGGGCAATCAGCCCCAGCATTTT. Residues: CSACVGNQPQHF.

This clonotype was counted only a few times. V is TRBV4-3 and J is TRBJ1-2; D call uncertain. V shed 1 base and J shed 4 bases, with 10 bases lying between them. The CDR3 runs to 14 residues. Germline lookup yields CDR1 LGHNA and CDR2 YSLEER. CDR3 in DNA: TGCGCCAGCAGCCAAGTGAAGGGTGGCTATGGCTACACCTTC. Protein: CASSQVKGGYGYTF.

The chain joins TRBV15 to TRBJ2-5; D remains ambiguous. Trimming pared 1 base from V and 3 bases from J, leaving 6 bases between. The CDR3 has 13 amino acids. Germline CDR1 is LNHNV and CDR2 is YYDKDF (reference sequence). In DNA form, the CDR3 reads TGTGCCACCAGCAGAGCCCCGGAAGAGACCCAGTACTTC. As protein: CATSRAPEETQYF. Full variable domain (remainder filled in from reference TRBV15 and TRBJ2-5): DAMVIQNPRYQVTQFGKPVTLSCSQTLNHNVMYWYQQKSSQAPKLLFHYYDKDFNNEADTPDNFQSRRPNTSFCFLDIRSPGLGDTAMYLCATSRAPEETQYFGPGTRLLVL.

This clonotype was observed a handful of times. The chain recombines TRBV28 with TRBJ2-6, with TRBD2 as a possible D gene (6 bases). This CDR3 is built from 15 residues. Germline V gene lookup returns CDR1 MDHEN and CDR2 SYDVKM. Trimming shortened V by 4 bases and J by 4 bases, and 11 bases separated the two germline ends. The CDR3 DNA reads TGTGCCAGCAGTTCCGGAGCGGGCGGGGCCAACGTCCTGACTTTC. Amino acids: CASSSGAGGANVLTF.

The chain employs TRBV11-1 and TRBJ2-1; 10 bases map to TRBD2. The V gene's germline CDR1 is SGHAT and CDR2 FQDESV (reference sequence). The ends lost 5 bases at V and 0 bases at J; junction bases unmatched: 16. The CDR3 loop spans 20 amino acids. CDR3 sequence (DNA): TGTGCCAGCAGCCATGGTATTCTAGCGGGGGCTAAAAGCTCCTACAATGAGCAGTTCTTC. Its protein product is CASSHGILAGAKSSYNEQFF.

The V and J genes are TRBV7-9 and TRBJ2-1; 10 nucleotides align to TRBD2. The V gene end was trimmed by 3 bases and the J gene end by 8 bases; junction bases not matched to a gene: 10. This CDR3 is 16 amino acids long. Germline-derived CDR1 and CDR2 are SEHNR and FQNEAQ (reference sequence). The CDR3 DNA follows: TGTGCCAGCAGCTTCGGGCCTAGCGGGGGCGGGGATGAGCAGTTCTTC. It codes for CASSFGPSGGGDEQFF.

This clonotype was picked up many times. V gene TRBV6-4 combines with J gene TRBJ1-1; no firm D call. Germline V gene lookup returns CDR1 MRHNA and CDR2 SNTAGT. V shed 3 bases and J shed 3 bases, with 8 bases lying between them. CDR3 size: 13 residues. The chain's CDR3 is CASSEKEYTEAFF. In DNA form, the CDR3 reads TGTGCCAGCAGTGAAAAGGAGTACACTGAAGCTTTCTTT.

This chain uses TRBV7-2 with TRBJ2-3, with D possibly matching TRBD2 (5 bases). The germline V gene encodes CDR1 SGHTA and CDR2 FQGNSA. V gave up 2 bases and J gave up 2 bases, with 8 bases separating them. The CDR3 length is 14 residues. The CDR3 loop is CASSLHLATDTQYF. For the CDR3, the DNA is TGTGCCAGCAGCTTACACCTAGCCACAGATACGCAGTATTTT.

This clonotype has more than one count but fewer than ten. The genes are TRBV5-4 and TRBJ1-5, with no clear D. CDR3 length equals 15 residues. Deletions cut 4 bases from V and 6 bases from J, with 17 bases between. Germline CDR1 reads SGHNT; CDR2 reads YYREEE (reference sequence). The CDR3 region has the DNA TGTGCCAGCAGCAACGGAGGTGACGCGGTTCAGCCCCAGCATTTT. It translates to CASSNGGDAVQPQHF.

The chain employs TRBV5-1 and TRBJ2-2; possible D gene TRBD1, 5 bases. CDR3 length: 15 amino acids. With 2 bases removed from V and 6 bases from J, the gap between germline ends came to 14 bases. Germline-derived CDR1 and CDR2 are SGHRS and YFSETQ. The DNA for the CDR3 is TGCGCCAGCAGCTTAAGGCAGGGTATTGCCGGGGAGCTGTTTTTT. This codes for CASSLRQGIAGELFF. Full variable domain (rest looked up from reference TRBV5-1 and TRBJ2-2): KAGVTQTPRYLIKTRGQQVTLSCSPISGHRSVSWYQQTPGQGLQFLFEYFSETQRNKGNFPGRFSGRQFSNSRSEMNVSTLELGDSALYLCASSLRQGIAGELFFGEGSRLTVL.